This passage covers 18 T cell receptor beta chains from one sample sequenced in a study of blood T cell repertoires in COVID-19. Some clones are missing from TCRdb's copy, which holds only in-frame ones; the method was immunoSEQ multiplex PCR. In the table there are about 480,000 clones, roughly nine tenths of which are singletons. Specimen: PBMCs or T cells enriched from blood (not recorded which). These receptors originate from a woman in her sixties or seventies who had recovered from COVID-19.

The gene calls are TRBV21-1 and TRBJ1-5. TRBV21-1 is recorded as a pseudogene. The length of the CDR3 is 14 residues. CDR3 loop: CASSRGQHYHALSF. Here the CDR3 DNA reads TGTGCCAGCAGCAGAGGGCAGCACTATCACGCCCTCTCTTTT.

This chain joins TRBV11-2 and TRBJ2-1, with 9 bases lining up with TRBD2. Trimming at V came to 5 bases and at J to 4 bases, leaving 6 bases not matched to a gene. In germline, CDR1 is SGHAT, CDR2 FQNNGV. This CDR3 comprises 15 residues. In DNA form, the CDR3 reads TGTGCCAGCAGCATGTTAGCGGGGGCGTACAATGAGCAGTTCTTC. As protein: CASSMLAGAYNEQFF.

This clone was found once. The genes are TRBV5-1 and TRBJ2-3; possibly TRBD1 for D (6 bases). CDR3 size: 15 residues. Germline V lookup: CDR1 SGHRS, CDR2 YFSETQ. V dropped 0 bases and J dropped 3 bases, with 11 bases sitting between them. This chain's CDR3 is CASSLGDRRTDTQYF. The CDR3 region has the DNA TGCGCCAGCAGCTTGGGTGACAGGAGGACAGATACGCAGTATTTT. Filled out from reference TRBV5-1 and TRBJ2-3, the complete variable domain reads KAGVTQTPRYLIKTRGQQVTLSCSPISGHRSVSWYQQTPGQGLQFLFEYFSETQRNKGNFPGRFSGRQFSNSRSEMNVSTLELGDSALYLCASSLGDRRTDTQYFGPGTRLTVL.

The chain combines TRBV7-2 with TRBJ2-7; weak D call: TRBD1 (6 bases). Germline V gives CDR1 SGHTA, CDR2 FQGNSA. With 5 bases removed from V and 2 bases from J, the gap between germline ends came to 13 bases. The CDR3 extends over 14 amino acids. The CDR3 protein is CASSQQGGAYEQYF. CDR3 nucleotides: TGTGCCAGCAGCCAACAGGGCGGCGCCTACGAGCAGTACTTC.

Here the CDR3 reads CASSLRQGGDSPLHF. CDR3 sequence (DNA): TGTGCCAGCAGCTTAAGACAAGGAGGAGATTCACCCCTCCACTTT. This chain joins TRBV7-2 and TRBJ1-6; D not resolved. This CDR3 region has 15 residues. Per germline, CDR1 SGHTA and CDR2 FQGNSA. V lost 2 bases and J 8 bases, leaving 13 bases between the germline ends.

CDR3 protein: CASSLAGWDFYIQNYGYTF. The CDR3 DNA follows: TGTGCCAGCAGCTTGGCGGGTTGGGACTTCTACATTCAAAACTATGGCTACACCTTC. The V call is TRBV5-4, the J call TRBJ1-2, with D possibly being TRBD1 (5 bases). CDR1 is SGHNT, CDR2 YYREEE, per germline (reference sequence). There are 19 residues in the CDR3. Trimming removed 0 bases from V and 2 bases from J, with 23 bases in between.

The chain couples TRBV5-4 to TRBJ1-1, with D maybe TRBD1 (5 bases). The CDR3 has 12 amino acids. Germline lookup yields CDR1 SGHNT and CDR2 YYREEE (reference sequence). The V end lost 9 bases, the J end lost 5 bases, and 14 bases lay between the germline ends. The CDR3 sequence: CATKGVGTEAFF. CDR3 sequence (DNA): TGTGCCACGAAAGGGGTGGGAACTGAAGCTTTCTTT.

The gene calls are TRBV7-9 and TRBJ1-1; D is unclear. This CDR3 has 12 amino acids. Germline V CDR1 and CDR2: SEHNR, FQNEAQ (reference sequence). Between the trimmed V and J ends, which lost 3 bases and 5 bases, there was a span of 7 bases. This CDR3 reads CASSFPNTEAFF. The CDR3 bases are TGTGCCAGCAGCTTCCCTAATACTGAAGCTTTCTTT.

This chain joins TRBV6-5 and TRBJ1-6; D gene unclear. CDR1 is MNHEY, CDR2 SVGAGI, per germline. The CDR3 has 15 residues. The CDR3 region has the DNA TGTGCAAACAAGGAGGGCGACGCATATAATTCACCCCTCCACTTT. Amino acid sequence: CANKEGDAYNSPLHF.

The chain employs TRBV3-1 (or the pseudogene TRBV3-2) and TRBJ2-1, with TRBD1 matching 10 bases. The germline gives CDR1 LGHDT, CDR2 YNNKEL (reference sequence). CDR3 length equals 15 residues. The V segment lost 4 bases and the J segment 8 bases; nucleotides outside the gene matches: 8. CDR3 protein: CASSPGTGVIDEQFF. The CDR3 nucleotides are TGTGCCAGCAGCCCCGGGACAGGGGTTATTGATGAGCAGTTCTTC.

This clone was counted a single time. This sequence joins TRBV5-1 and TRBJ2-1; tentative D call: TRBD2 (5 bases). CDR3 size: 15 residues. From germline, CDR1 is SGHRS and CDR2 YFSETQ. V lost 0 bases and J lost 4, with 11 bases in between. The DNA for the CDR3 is TGCGCCAGCAGCTTGGCCTCGGGATTTTACAATGAGCAGTTCTTC. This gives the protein CASSLASGFYNEQFF.

The CDR3 sequence is CASSHRSATNEKLFF. The CDR3 DNA reads as TGTGCCAGCAGCCATAGAAGTGCAACTAATGAAAAACTGTTTTTT. The chain joins TRBV11-3 to TRBJ1-4; D uncertain. Germline CDR1 and CDR2: SGHNT and YENEEA. Trimming took off 5 bases at V and 0 bases at J, with 10 bases between the two ends. CDR3 length equals 15 residues.

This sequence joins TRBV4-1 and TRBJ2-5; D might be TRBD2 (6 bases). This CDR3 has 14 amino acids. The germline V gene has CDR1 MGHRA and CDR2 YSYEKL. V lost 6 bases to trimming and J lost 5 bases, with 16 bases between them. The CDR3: CASSRIGGWETQYF. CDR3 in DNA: TGCGCCAGCAGTCGAATTGGAGGGTGGGAGACCCAGTACTTC.

The CDR3 DNA reads as TGTGCCAGCTCACCGCTAACAGGGCCAAACTCTGGAAACACCATATATTTT. Translated: CASSPLTGPNSGNTIYF. V and J are TRBV18 and TRBJ1-3; tentatively, D is TRBD1 (6 bases). The CDR3 extends over 17 amino acids. V shed 3 bases and J shed 0 bases, with 15 bases lying between them. Germline V gives CDR1 KGHSH, CDR2 LQKENI.

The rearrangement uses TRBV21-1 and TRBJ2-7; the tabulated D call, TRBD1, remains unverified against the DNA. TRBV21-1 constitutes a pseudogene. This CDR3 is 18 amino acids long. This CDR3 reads CASSKAHRTGLGLYEQYV. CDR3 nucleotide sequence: TGTGCCAGCAGCAAAGCACACAGGACAGGCCTGGGGCTTTACGAGCAGTACGTC.

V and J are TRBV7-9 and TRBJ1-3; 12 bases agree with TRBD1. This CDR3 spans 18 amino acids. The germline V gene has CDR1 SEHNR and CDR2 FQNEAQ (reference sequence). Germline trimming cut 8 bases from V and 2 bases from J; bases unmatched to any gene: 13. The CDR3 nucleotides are TGTGCCAGCCCCCCAGGGGGGACAGGGGGCTCGGCTGGAAACACCATATATTTT. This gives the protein CASPPGGTGGSAGNTIYF.

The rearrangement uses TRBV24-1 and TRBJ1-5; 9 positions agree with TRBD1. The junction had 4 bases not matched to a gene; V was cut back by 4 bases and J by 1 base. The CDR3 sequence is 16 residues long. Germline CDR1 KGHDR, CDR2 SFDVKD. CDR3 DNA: TGTGCCACCAGTGAGGGGGGGACAGGGAGCAATCAGCCCCAGCATTTT. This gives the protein CATSEGGTGSNQPQHF.

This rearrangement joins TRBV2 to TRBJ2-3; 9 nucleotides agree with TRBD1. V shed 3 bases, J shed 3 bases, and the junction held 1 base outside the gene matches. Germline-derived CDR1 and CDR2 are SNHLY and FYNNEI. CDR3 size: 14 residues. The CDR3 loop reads CASSDDRGTDTQYF. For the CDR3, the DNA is TGTGCCAGCAGTGATGACAGGGGGACAGATACGCAGTATTTT.